This entry concerns a single T cell receptor beta chain. Antigen unknown. The source of the sample is a study of CD8 T cells in ankylosing spondylitis. Findings and limits, study-wide: Fewer than ten highly homologous variants made up a TCR beta motif that seemed to typify ankylosing spondylitis blood. Clones linked to disease, bearing a CD8+ phenotype, were relatively rare in peripheral blood.

The V gene's germline CDR1 is SGHDT and CDR2 YYEEEE. The CDR3 sequence is 16 residues long. V lost 0 bases and J lost 9; bases outside the gene matches: 11. TCRdb recomputed calls from the 5' RACE reads with MiXCR, one row per CDR3 protein. This table has some 270,000 distinct CDR3 sequences, over 15% appearing once. The origin of this receptor is a male donor with ankylosing spondylitis or in good health (not recorded which). The V call is TRBV5-6, the J call TRBJ2-1; 8 bases are a match to TRBD2. Material: blood, either unsorted or a sorted T cell fraction (not recorded which). This CDR3 is CASSLGVAGRRGEQFF. CDR3 bases: TGTGCCAGCAGCTTGGGAGTAGCGGGACGGAGGGGTGAGCAGTTCTTC.